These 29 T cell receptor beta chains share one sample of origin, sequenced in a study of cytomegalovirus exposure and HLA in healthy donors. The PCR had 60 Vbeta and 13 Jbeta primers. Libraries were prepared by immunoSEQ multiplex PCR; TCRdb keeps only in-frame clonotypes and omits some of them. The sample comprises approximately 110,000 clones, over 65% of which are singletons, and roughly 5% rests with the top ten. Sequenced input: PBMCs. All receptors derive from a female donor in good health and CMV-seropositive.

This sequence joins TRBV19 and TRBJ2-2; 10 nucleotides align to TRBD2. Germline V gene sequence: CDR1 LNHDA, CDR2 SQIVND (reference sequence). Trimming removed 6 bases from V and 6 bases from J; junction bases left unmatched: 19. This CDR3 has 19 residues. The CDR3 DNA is TGTGCCAGTAGCCCCTCCGGACTAGCGGACACGAGGGGCCCCGGGGAGCTGTTTTTT. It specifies CASSPSGLADTRGPGELFF.

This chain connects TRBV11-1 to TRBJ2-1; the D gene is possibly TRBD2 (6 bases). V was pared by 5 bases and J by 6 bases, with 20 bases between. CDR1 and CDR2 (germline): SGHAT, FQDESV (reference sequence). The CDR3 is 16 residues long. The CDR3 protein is CASSRVRDFGGNEQFF. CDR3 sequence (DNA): TGTGCCAGCAGCCGAGTCCGGGACTTCGGGGGCAATGAGCAGTTCTTC. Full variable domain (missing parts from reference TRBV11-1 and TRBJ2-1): EAEVAQSPRYKITEKSQAVAFWCDPISGHATLYWYRQILGQGPELLVQFQDESVVDDSQLPKDRFSAERLKGVDSTLKIQPAELGDSAMYLCASSRVRDFGGNEQFFGPGTRLTVL.

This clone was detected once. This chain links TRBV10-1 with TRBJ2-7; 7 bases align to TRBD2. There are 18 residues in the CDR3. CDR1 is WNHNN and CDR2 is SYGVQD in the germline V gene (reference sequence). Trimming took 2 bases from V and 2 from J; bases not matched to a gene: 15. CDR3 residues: CASSEGGTTSYNPYEQYF. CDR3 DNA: TGCGCCAGCAGTGAGGGGGGGACTACCAGTTACAACCCCTACGAGCAGTACTTC.

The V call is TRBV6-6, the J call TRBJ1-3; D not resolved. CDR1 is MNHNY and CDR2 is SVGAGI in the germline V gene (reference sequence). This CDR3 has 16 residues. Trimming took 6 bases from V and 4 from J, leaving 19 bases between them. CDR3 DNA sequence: TGTGCCAGCAGCAAAGGAGGGAGTCGGGGAGGAAACACCATATATTTT. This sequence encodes CASSKGGSRGGNTIYF.

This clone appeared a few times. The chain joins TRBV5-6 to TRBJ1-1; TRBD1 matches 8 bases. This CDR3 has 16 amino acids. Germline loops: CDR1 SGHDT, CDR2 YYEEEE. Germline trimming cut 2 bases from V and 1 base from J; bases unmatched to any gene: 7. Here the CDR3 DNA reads TGTGCCAGCAGCTTTATGCCTCAGGGGGCGAACACTGAAGCTTTCTTT. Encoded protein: CASSFMPQGANTEAFF.

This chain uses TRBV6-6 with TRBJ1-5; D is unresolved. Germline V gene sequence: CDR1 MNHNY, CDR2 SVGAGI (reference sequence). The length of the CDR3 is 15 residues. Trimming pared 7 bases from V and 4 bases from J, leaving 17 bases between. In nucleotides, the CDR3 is TGTGCCAGCAATAACCGGGAACGAGGAAATCAGCCCCAGCATTTT. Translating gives CASNNRERGNQPQHF.

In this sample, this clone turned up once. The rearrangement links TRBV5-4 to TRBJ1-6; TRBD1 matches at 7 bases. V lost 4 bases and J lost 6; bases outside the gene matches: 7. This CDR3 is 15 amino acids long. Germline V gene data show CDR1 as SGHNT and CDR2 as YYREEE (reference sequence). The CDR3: CASSRQGLSNSPLHF. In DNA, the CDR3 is TGTGCCAGCAGCAGACAGGGCTTATCTAATTCACCCCTCCACTTT.

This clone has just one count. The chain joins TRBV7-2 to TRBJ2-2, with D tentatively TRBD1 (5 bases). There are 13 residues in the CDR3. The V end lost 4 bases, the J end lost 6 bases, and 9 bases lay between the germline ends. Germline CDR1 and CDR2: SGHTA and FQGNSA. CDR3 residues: CASSSDSPGELFF. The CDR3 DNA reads TGTGCCAGCAGCTCAGACAGCCCCGGGGAGCTGTTTTTT.

CDR3 protein: CASSTGQGGTEAFF. The CDR3, as DNA: TGTGCCAGTAGTACAGGACAGGGGGGCACTGAAGCTTTCTTT. The V and J genes are TRBV19 and TRBJ1-1; 10 positions match TRBD1. Germline CDR1 reads LNHDA; CDR2 reads SQIVND (reference sequence). The trim removed 4 bases at V and 4 bases at J, leaving 3 bases unmatched. CDR3 length: 14 residues.

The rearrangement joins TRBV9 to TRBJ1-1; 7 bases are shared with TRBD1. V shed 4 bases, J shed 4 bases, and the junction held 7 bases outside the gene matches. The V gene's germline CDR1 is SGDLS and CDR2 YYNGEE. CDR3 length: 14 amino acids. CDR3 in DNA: TGTGCCAGCAGCCCGAGACAGGGTGGCACTGAAGCTTTCTTT. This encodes CASSPRQGGTEAFF.

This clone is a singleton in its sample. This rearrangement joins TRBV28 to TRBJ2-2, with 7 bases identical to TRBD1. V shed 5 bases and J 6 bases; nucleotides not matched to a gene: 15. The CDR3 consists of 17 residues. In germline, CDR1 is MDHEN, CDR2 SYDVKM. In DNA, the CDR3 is TGTGCCAGCAGTGCATATCCCGGGACAGCGACTTCCGGGGAGCTGTTTTTT. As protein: CASSAYPGTATSGELFF.

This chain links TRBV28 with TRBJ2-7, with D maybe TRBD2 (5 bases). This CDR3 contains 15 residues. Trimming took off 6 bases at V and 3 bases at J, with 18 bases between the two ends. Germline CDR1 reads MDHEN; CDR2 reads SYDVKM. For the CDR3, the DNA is TGTGCCAGCAGACGCCAAGAGGGTACGGTCTACGAGCAGTACTTC. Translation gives CASRRQEGTVYEQYF.

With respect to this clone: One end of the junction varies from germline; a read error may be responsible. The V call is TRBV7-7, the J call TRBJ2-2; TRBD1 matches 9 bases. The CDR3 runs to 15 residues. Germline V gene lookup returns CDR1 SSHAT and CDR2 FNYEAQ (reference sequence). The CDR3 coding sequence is TGTGCTAGCAGCCCAGTGGGACAGGGAACCGGGGAGCTGTTTTTT. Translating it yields CASSPVGQGTGELFF.

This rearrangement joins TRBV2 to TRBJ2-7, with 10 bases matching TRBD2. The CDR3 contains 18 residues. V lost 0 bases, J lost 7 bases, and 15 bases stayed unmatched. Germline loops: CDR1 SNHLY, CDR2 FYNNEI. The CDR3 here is CASSEAPRGLATRSEQYF. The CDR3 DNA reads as TGTGCCAGCAGTGAAGCGCCCCGGGGACTAGCGACAAGGAGTGAGCAGTACTTC.

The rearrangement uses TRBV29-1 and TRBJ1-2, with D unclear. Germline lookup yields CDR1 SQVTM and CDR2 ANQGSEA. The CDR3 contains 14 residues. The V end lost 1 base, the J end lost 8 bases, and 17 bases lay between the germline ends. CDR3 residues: CSVEGPEGITGYTF. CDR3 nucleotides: TGCAGCGTTGAAGGGCCTGAGGGTATAACGGGCTACACCTTC. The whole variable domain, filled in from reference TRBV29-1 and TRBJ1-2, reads SAVISQKPSRDICQRGTSLTIQCQVDSQVTMMFWYRQQPGQSLTLIATANQGSEATYESGFVIDKFPISRPNLTFSTLTVSNMSPEDSSIYLCSVEGPEGITGYTFGSGTRLTVV.

The CDR3 region is CASIGWTAISGGYTF. For the CDR3, the DNA is TGTGCCAGCATCGGATGGACAGCAATATCTGGGGGCTACACCTTC. The J gene is TRBJ1-2, the V gene TRBV2; a weak D match, TRBD1 (6 bases). CDR1 is SNHLY and CDR2 is FYNNEI in the germline V gene. This CDR3 comprises 15 residues. The V gene lost 7 bases and the J gene lost 8 bases, with 23 bases spanning the gap.

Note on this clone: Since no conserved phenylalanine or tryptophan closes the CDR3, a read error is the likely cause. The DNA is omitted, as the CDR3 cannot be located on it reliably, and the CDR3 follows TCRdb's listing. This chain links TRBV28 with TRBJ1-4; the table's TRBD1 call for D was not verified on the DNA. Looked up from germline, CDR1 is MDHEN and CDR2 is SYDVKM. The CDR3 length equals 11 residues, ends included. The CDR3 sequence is CASSRGDRGPK.

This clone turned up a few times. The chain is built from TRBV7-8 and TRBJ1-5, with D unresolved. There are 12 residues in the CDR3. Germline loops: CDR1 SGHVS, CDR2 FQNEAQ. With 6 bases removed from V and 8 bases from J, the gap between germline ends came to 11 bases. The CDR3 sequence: CASSGGREPQHF. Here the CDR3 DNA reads TGTGCCAGCAGTGGAGGGAGGGAGCCCCAGCATTTT. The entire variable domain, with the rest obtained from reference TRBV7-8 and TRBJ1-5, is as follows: GAGVSQSPRYKVAKRGQDVALRCDPISGHVSLFWYQQALGQGPEFLTYFQNEAQLDKSGLPSDRFFAERPEGSVSTLKIQRTQQEDSAVYLCASSGGREPQHFGDGTRLSIL.

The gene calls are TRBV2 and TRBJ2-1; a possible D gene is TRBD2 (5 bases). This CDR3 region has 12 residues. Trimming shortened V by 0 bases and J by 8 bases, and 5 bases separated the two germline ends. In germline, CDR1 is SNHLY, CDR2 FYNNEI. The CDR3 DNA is TGTGCCAGCAGTGAAGCGCGGGATGAGCAGTTCTTC. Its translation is CASSEARDEQFF.

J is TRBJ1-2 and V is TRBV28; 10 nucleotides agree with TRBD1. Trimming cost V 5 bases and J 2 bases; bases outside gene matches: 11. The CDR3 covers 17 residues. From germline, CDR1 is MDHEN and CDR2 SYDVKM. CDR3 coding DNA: TGTGCCAGCAGTGAACCTGGGGGACAGGGGACAAACTATGGCTACACCTTC. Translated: CASSEPGGQGTNYGYTF.

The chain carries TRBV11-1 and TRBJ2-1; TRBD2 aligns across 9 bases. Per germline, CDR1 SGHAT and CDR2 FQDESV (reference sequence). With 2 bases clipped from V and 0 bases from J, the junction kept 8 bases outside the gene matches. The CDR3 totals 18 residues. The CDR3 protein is CASSLLILAGISYNEQFF. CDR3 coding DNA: TGTGCCAGCAGCTTACTGATCCTAGCGGGGATCTCCTACAATGAGCAGTTCTTC.

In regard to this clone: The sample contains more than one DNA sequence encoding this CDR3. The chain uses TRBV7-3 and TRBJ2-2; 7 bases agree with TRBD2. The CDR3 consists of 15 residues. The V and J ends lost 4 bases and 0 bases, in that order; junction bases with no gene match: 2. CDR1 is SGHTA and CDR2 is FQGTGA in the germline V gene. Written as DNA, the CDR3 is TGTGCCAGCAGCTCCGGGACTACGAACACCGGGGAGCTGTTTTTT. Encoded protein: CASSSGTTNTGELFF.

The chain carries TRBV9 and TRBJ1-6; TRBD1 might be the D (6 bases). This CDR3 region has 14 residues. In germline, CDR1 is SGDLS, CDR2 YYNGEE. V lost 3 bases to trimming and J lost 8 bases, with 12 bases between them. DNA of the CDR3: TGTGCCAGCAGCGCCGACAGGCAGTATTCACCCCTCCACTTT. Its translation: CASSADRQYSPLHF.

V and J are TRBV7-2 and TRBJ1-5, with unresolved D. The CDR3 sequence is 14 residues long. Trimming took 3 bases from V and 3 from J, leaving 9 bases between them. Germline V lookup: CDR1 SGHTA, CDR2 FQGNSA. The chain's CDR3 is CASSLGSLNQPQHF. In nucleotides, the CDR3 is TGTGCCAGCAGCTTGGGCAGTCTCAATCAGCCCCAGCATTTT. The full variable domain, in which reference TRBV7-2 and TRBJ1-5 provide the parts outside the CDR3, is GAGVSQSPSNKVTEKGKDVELRCDPISGHTALYWYRQSLGQGLEFLIYFQGNSAPDKSGLPSDRFSAERTGGSVSTLTIQRTQQEDSAVYLCASSLGSLNQPQHFGDGTRLSIL.

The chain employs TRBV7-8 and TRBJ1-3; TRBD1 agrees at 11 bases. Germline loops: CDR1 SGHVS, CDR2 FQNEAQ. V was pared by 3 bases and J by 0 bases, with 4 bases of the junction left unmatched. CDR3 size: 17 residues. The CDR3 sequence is CASSFGQGAYSGNTIYF. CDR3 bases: TGTGCCAGCAGCTTCGGACAGGGGGCGTACTCTGGAAACACCATATATTTT.

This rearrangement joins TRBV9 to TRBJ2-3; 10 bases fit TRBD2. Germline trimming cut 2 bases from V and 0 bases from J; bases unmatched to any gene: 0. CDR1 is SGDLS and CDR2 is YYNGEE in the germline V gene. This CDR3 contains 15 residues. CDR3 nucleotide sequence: TGTGCCAGCAGCGTTAGCGGGAGGAGCACAGATACGCAGTATTTT. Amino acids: CASSVSGRSTDTQYF.

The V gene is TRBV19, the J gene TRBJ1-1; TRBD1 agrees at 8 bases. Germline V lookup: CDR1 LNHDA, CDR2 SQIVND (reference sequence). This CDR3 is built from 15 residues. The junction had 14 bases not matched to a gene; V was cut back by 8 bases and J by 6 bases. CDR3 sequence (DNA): TGTGCCAGTTACGGGACAGGTTCCATTATCCCTGAAGCTTTCTTT. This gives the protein CASYGTGSIIPEAFF.

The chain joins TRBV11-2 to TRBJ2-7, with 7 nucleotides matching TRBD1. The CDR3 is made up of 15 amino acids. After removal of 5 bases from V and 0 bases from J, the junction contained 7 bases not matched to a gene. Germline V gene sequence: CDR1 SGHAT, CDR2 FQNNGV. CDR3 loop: CASSPGTAPSYEQYF. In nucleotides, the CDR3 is TGTGCCAGCAGCCCCGGGACAGCTCCCTCCTACGAGCAGTACTTC.

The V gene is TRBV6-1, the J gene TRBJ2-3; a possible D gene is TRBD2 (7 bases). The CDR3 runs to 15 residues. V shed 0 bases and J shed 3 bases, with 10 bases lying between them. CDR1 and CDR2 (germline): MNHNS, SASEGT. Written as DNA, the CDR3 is TGTGCCAGCAGTGAAGCGGAGGGGGGGACAGATACGCAGTATTTT. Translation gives CASSEAEGGTDTQYF.